A selection of T cell receptor beta chains follows, all from one sample in a study of T cell responses to AZD1222 COVID-19 vaccine. Here immunoSEQ multiplex PCR was the method, and the copy in TCRdb shows in-frame clones only, minus some. The repertoire has around 100,000 clones, just under 90% of them found once; the top ten carry about 3.3%. Sequenced here: peripheral blood, sampled on day 0 of AZD1222 vaccination. These receptors were collected from an adult in good health. CDR3s leave out the opening cysteine and the closing phenylalanine or tryptophan. Each record gives: V gene, CDR3 protein.

v_call: TRBV4-1; cdr3_aa: ASSQDWGSEAF
v_call: TRBV24-1; cdr3_aa: ATSDTGAIEAF
v_call: TRBV3-1/TRBV3-2; cdr3_aa: ASSQGAGAGKLF
v_call: TRBV9; cdr3_aa: ASSVSRTTGELF
v_call: TRBV6-2/TRBV6-3; cdr3_aa: ASSKGGFGTEAF
v_call: TRBV6-2/TRBV6-3; cdr3_aa: ASSYPQNTEAF
v_call: TRBV6-5; cdr3_aa: ASSYGGGGALTQY
v_call: TRBV5-4; cdr3_aa: ASSSQYTDTQY
v_call: TRBV27; cdr3_aa: ASKYGGHSYEQY
v_call: TRBV7-9; cdr3_aa: ASRRVGRTYNSPLH
v_call: TRBV7-2; cdr3_aa: ASSLIPGRDEQY
v_call: TRBV3-1/TRBV3-2; cdr3_aa: ASSQGRGASQPQH
v_call: TRBV19; cdr3_aa: ASPHRDRGNTGELF
v_call: TRBV7-9; cdr3_aa: ASSPTVSTGELF
v_call: TRBV11-1; cdr3_aa: ASSLTGLATEAF
v_call: TRBV27; cdr3_aa: ASSSQALLNTEAF
v_call: TRBV28; cdr3_aa: ASNLPTFGEAF
v_call: TRBV9; cdr3_aa: ASSVATGVFSGNTIY
v_call: TRBV29-1; cdr3_aa: SVAGTTSGLADEKLF
v_call: TRBV15; cdr3_aa: ATAGGTLYNEQF
v_call: TRBV7-8; cdr3_aa: ASSFTSHDNQPQH
v_call: TRBV18; cdr3_aa: ASSPLQDTSGANVLT
v_call: TRBV18; cdr3_aa: ASSPVTGLSNQPQH
v_call: TRBV4-3; cdr3_aa: ASSHSGNTIY
v_call: TRBV4-2; cdr3_aa: ASSQDWAVSNYGYT
v_call: TRBV9; cdr3_aa: ASSRTGEVDEQF
v_call: TRBV2; cdr3_aa: ASSESGQGYNEQF
v_call: TRBV4-3; cdr3_aa: ASSQTLSTGGNTIY
v_call: TRBV4-2; cdr3_aa: AGSRDRVSYNEQF
v_call: TRBV18; cdr3_aa: ASSSRTSGNNEQF
v_call: TRBV28; cdr3_aa: ASRLGPNVLT
v_call: TRBV5-4; cdr3_aa: ASSPDSNEQY
v_call: TRBV6-5; cdr3_aa: ASRRDGANYGYT
v_call: TRBV7-3; cdr3_aa: ASSLQGLNTEAF
v_call: TRBV7-9; cdr3_aa: ASRFGQGINEKLF
v_call: TRBV19; cdr3_aa: ASSRQGGTYEQY
v_call: TRBV19; cdr3_aa: ASSLTLSYEQY